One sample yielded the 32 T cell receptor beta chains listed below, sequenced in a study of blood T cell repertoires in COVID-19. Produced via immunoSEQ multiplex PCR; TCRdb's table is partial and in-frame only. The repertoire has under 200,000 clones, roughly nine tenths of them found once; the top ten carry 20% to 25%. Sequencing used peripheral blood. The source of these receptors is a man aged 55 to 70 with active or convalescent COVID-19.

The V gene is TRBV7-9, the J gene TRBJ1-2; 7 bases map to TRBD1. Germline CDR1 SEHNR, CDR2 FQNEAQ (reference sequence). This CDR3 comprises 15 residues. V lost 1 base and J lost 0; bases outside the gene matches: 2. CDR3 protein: CASSLEGAANYGYTF. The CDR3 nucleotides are TGTGCCAGCAGCTTAGAGGGGGCCGCTAACTATGGCTACACCTTC.

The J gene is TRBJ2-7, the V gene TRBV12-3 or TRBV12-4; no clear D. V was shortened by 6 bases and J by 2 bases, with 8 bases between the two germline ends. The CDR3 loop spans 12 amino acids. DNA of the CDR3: TGTGCCAGCAGCCGGCGGCCCTACGAGCAGTACTTC. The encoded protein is CASSRRPYEQYF.

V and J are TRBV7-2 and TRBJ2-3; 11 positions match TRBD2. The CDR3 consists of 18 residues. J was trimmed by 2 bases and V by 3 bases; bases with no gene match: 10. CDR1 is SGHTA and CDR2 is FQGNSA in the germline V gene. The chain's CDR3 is CASSFWLAGGGYTDTQYF. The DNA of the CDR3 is TGTGCCAGCAGCTTCTGGCTAGCGGGGGGCGGATACACAGATACGCAGTATTTT.

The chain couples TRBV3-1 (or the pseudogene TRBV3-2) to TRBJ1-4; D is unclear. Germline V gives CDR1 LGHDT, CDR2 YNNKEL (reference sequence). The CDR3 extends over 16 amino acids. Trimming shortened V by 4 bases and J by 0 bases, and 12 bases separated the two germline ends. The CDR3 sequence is CASSPGRVATNEKLFF. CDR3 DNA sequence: TGTGCCAGCAGCCCGGGGAGGGTTGCAACTAATGAAAAACTGTTTTTT.

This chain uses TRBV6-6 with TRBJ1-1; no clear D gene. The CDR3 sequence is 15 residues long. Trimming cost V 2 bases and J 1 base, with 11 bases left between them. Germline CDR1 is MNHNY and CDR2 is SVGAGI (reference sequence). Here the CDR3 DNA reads TGTGCCAGCAGTTACAACAATCCCGAGAACACTGAAGCTTTCTTT. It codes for CASSYNNPENTEAFF.

For the CDR3, the DNA is TGTGCCAGCAGTGAAACAGGGTCGGGGACTGAAGCTTTCTTT. Translating it yields CASSETGSGTEAFF. J is TRBJ1-1 and V is TRBV25-1; a weak D match, TRBD1 (6 bases). The CDR3 totals 14 residues. V shed 2 bases and J shed 5 bases, with 12 bases lying between them. Looked up from germline, CDR1 is MGHDK and CDR2 is SYGVNS. Combining the CDR3 with reference TRBV25-1 and TRBJ1-1 gives the whole variable domain EADIYQTPRYLVIGTGKKITLECSQTMGHDKMYWYQQDPGMELHLIHYSYGVNSTEKGDLSSESTVSRIRTEHFPLTLESARPSHTSQYLCASSETGSGTEAFFGQGTRLTVV.

Written as DNA, the CDR3 is TGTGCCAGCAGCAAAGCAGAAGGCAGCAGGGATAATTCACCCCTCCACTTT. It translates to CASSKAEGSRDNSPLHF. V gene TRBV21-1 combines with J gene TRBJ1-6; the table's D call, TRBD1, has no DNA check behind it. TRBV21-1 is an annotated pseudogene. The CDR3 consists of 17 residues.

The CDR3 sequence is CATSRDRGSSYEQYF. In DNA, the CDR3 is TGTGCCACCAGCAGAGATCGGGGGAGCTCCTACGAGCAGTACTTC. This chain joins TRBV15 and TRBJ2-7, with D perhaps TRBD2 (6 bases). The CDR3 consists of 15 residues. Germline CDR1 is LNHNV and CDR2 is YYDKDF (reference sequence). V lost 0 bases and J 0 bases, leaving 9 bases between the germline ends. Full variable domain (remainder filled in from reference TRBV15 and TRBJ2-7): DAMVIQNPRYQVTQFGKPVTLSCSQTLNHNVMYWYQQKSSQAPKLLFHYYDKDFNNEADTPDNFQSRRPNTSFCFLDIRSPGLGDTAMYLCATSRDRGSSYEQYFGPGTRLTVT.

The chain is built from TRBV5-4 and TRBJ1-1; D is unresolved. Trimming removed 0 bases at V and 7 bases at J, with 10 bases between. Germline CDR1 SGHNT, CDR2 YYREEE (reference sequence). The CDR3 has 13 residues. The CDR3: CASSLVSLDEAFF. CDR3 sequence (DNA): TGTGCCAGCAGCTTGGTTTCACTCGATGAAGCTTTCTTT.

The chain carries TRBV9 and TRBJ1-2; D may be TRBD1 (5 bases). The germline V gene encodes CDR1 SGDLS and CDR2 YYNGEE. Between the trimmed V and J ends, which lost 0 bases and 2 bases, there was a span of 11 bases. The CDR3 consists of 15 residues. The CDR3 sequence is CASSVARGPNYGYTF. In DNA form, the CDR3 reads TGTGCCAGCAGCGTAGCTAGGGGTCCGAACTATGGCTACACCTTC.

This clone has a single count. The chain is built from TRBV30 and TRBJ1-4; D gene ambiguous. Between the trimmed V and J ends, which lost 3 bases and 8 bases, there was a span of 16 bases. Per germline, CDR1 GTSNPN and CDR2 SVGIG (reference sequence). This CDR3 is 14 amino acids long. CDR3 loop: CAWSPKEGKEKLFF. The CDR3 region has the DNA TGTGCCTGGAGCCCAAAGGAGGGAAAAGAAAAACTGTTTTTT.

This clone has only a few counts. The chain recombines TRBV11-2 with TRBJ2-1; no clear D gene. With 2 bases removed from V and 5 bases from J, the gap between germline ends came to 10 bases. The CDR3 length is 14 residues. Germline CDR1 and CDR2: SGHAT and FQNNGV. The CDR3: CASSLSTGNNEQFF. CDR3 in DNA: TGTGCCAGCAGCTTATCGACGGGTAACAATGAGCAGTTCTTC. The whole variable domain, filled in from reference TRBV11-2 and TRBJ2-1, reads EAGVAQSPRYKIIEKRQSVAFWCNPISGHATLYWYQQILGQGPKLLIQFQNNGVVDDSQLPKDRFSAERLKGVDSTLKIQPAKLEDSAVYLCASSLSTGNNEQFFGPGTRLTVL.

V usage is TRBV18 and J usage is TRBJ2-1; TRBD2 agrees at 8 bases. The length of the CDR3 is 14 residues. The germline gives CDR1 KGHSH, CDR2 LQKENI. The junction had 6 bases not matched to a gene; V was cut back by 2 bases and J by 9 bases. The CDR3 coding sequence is TGTGCCAGCTCACCAAGCACCGCGGGGGGTGAGCAGTTCTTC. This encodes CASSPSTAGGEQFF.

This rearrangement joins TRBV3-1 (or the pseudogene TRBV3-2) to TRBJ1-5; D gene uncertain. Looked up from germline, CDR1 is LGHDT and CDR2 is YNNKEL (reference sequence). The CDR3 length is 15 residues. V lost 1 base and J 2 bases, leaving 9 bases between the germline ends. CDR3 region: CASSQGRAGNQPQHF. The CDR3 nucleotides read TGTGCCAGCAGCCAAGGGAGAGCGGGCAATCAGCCCCAGCATTTT.

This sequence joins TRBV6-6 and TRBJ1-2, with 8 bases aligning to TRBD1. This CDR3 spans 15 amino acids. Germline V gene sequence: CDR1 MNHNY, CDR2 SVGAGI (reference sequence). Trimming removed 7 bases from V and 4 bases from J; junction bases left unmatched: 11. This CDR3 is CASKAGQGFAYGYTF. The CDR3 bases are TGTGCCAGCAAGGCCGGACAGGGCTTTGCCTATGGCTACACCTTC.

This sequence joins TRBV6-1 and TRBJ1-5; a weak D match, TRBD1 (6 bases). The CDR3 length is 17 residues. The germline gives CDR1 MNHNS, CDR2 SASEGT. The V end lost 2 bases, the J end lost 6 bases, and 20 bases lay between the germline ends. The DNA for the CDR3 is TGTGCCAGCAGTGAATTGGGGGGGCCTCGTTGGGGTCAGCCCCAGCATTTT. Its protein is CASSELGGPRWGQPQHF.

Here the CDR3 reads CASSQDNRAYEQYF. The CDR3 region has the DNA TGTGCCAGCAGCCAAGACAACAGGGCTTACGAGCAGTACTTC. The rearrangement links TRBV4-2 to TRBJ2-7; D might be TRBD1 (6 bases). Germline-derived CDR1 and CDR2 are LGHNA and YNFKEQ. V lost 0 bases and J lost 4, with 10 bases in between. The CDR3 is 14 residues long.

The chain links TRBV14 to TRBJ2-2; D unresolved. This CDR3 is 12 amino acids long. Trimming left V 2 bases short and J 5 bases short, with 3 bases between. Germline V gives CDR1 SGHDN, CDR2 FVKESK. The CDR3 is CASSQRTGELFF. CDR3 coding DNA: TGTGCCAGCAGCCAACGGACCGGGGAGCTGTTTTTT.

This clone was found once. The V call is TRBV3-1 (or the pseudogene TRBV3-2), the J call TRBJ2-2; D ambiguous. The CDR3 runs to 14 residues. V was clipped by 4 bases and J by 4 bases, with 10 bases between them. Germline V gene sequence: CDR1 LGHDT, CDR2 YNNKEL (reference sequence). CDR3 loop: CASSPQRSTGELFF. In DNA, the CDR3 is TGTGCCAGCAGCCCACAGAGATCCACCGGGGAGCTGTTTTTT.

Written as DNA, the CDR3 is TGTGCCAGCAGTGAAGCAGCAGGGGGCCTCACTGAAGCTTTCTTT. The encoded protein is CASSEAAGGLTEAFF. The chain uses TRBV6-1 and TRBJ1-1; 8 bases are a match to TRBD1. V gave up 0 bases and J gave up 4 bases; unmatched junction bases: 4. From germline, CDR1 is MNHNS and CDR2 SASEGT. This CDR3 region has 15 residues.

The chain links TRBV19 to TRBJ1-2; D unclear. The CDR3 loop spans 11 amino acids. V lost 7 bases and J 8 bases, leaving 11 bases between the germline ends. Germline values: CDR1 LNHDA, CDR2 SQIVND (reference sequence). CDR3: CASKERVGYTF. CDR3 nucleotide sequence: TGTGCCAGTAAGGAGCGTGTCGGCTACACCTTC.

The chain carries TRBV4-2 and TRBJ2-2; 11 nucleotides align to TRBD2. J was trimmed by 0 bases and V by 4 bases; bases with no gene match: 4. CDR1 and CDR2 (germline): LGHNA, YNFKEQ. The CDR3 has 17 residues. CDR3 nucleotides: TGTGCCAGCAGCCTGCCTAGCGGGGGGTCGAACACCGGGGAGCTGTTTTTT. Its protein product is CASSLPSGGSNTGELFF.

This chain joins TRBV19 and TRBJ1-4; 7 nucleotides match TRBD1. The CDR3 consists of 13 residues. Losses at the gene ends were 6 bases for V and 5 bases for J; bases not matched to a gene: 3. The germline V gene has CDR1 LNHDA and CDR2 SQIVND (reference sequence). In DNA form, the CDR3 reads TGTGCCAGTAGCCTGACAGGGAATGAAAAACTGTTTTTT. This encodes CASSLTGNEKLFF. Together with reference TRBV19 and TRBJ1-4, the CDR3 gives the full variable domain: DGGITQSPKYLFRKEGQNVTLSCEQNLNHDAMYWYRQDPGQGLRLIYYSQIVNDFQKGDIAEGYSVSREKKESFPLTVTSAQKNPTAFYLCASSLTGNEKLFFGSGTQLSVL.

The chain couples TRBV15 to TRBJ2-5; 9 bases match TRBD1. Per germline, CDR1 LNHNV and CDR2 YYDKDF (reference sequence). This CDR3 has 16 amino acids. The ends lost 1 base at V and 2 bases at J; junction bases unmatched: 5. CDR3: CATSRVGTGSQETQYF. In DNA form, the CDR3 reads TGTGCCACCAGCAGAGTGGGGACAGGGAGTCAAGAGACCCAGTACTTC.

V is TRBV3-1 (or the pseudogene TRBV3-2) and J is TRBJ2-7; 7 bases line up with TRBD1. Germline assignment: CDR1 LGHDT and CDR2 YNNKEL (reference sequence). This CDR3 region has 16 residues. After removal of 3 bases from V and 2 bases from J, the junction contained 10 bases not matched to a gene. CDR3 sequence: CASSQAPGGTTYEQYF. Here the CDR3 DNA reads TGTGCCAGCAGCCAGGCTCCAGGGGGTACTACCTACGAGCAGTACTTC.

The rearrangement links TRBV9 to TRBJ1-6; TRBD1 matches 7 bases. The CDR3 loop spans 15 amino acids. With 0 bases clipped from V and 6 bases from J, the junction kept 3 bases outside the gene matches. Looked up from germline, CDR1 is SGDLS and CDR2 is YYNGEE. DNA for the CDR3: TGTGCCAGCAGCGTAGAAGGACAGGCTAATTCACCCCTCCACTTT. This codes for CASSVEGQANSPLHF.

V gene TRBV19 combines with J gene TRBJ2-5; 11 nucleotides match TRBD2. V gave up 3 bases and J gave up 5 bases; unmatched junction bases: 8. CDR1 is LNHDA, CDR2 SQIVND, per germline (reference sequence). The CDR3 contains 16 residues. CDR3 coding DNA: TGTGCCAGTAGTATTTCTAGCGGGGGGTCCGGGGAGACCCAGTACTTC. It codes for CASSISSGGSGETQYF.

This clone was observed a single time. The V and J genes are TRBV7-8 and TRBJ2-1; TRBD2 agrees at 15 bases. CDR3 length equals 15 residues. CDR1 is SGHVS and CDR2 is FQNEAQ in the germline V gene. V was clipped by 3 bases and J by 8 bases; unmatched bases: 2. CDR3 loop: CASSFRTSGGDEQFF. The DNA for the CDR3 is TGTGCCAGCAGCTTTAGGACTAGCGGGGGGGATGAGCAGTTCTTC.

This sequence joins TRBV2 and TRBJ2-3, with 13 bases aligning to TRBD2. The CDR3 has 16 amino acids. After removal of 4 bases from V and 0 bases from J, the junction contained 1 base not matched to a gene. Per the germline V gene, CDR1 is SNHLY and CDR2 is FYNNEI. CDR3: CASSGGLAGSTDTQYF. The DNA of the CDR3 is TGTGCCAGCAGTGGGGGACTAGCGGGGAGCACAGATACGCAGTATTTT.

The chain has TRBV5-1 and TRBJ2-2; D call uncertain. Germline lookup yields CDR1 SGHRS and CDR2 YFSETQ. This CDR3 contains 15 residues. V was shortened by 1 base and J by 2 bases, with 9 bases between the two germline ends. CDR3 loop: CASSLSSSNTGELFF. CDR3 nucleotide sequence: TGCGCCAGCAGCTTGTCTAGTAGCAACACCGGGGAGCTGTTTTTT.

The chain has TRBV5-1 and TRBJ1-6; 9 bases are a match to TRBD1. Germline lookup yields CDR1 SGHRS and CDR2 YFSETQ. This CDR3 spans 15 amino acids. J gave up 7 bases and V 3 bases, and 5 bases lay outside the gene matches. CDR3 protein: CASSWGTGNNSPLHF. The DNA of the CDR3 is TGCGCCAGCAGCTGGGGGACAGGGAACAATTCACCCCTCCACTTT.

The CDR3 region is CASSLGSGSEAFF. In nucleotides, the CDR3 is TGCGCCAGCAGCTTGGGATCAGGGTCTGAAGCTTTCTTT. The chain has TRBV5-1 and TRBJ1-1; tentatively, D is TRBD1 (5 bases). V was pared by 0 bases and J by 6 bases, with 9 bases between. Looked up from germline, CDR1 is SGHRS and CDR2 is YFSETQ. This CDR3 has 13 residues.